Each of the 20 T cell receptor beta chains below was sequenced from the same sample in a study of T cells after yellow fever vaccination. TCRdb ran MiXCR on the 5' RACE reads and lists one entry per CDR3 protein. The sample includes some 400,000 distinct CDR3 sequences, over 5% of them seen just once. The sequenced sample was PBMCs, obtained 5 days after the yellow fever booster vaccination. These receptors came from a man aged 25-45 years who received the YFV17D yellow fever vaccine.

This chain joins TRBV27 and TRBJ2-7; D is perhaps TRBD1 (6 bases). CDR1 is MNHEY and CDR2 is SMNVEV in the germline V gene (reference sequence). Trimming took off 3 bases at V and 0 bases at J, with 21 bases between the two ends. The CDR3 extends over 18 amino acids. CDR3 residues: CASSFGGQRGRSSYEQYF. CDR3 DNA sequence: TGTGCCAGCAGTTTTGGCGGACAGCGCGGAAGGAGCTCCTACGAGCAGTACTTC.

This chain links TRBV5-1 with TRBJ2-5; no firm D call. The CDR3 is made up of 14 amino acids. Between the trimmed V and J ends, which lost 0 bases and 0 bases, there was a span of 6 bases. From germline, CDR1 is SGHRS and CDR2 YFSETQ. The CDR3 spells CASSLEGYQETQYF. The CDR3 DNA follows: TGCGCCAGCAGCTTGGAAGGGTACCAAGAGACCCAGTACTTC.

The genes are TRBV5-1 and TRBJ2-5; D remains unclear. CDR3 length: 13 amino acids. Germline CDR1 is SGHRS and CDR2 is YFSETQ. V was trimmed by 1 base and J by 2 bases, leaving 6 bases between them. CDR3 sequence reads: CASSLPQQETQYF. The CDR3 coding sequence is TGCGCCAGCAGCTTGCCTCAGCAAGAGACCCAGTACTTC. Using reference TRBV5-1 and TRBJ2-5 for the parts outside the CDR3, the full variable domain is KAGVTQTPRYLIKTRGQQVTLSCSPISGHRSVSWYQQTPGQGLQFLFEYFSETQRNKGNFPGRFSGRQFSNSRSEMNVSTLELGDSALYLCASSLPQQETQYFGPGTRLLVL.

This clonotype was picked up a small number of times. The CDR3 region has the DNA TGTGCCAGCAGTACCCGCCGAGGGCACCAAGAGACCCAGTACTTC. Translating it yields CASSTRRGHQETQYF. The chain combines TRBV6-2 or TRBV6-3 with TRBJ2-5, with a possible D match to TRBD2 (5 bases). The CDR3 is 15 residues long. The V end lost 5 bases, the J end lost 0 bases, and 13 bases lay between the germline ends. Germline assignment: CDR1 MNHEY and CDR2 SVGEGT.

This clonotype was detected ten times or more. At one boundary the junction diverges from the germline segment, which might be a read error. V and J are TRBV7-2 and TRBJ2-1, with TRBD2 matching 10 bases. This CDR3 is 12 amino acids long. Germline values: CDR1 SGHTA, CDR2 FQGNSA. The CDR3 protein is CASSLRTSGPIF. For the CDR3, the DNA is TGTGCCAGCAGCCTGCGGACTAGCGGTCCCATCTTC.

The CDR3 loop reads CASSSRTSEETQYF. In DNA, the CDR3 is TGTGCCAGCAGTTCGCGGACTAGTGAAGAGACCCAGTACTTC. The gene calls are TRBV27 and TRBJ2-5; 7 bases map to TRBD2. The CDR3 is 14 residues long. V was clipped by 4 bases and J by 3 bases; unmatched bases: 5. Germline CDR1 MNHEY, CDR2 SMNVEV (reference sequence).

This clonotype was counted at least ten times. The chain joins TRBV3-1 to TRBJ2-7, with D unclear. V dropped 1 base and J dropped 12 bases, with 10 bases sitting between them. This CDR3 contains 11 residues. Germline values: CDR1 LGHDT, CDR2 YNNKEL (reference sequence). The CDR3 loop is CASSQGRSTYF. CDR3 in DNA: TGTGCCAGCAGCCAAGGCCGAAGCACGTACTTC.

This chain joins TRBV4-3 and TRBJ2-7; 7 nucleotides align to TRBD2. V lost 4 bases, J lost 6 bases, and 9 bases stayed unmatched. This CDR3 has 14 residues. CDR1 and CDR2 from the germline V gene are LGHNA and YSLEER. CDR3 amino acids: CASSPRRERVEQYF. The DNA of the CDR3 is TGCGCCAGCAGCCCACGGCGGGAGAGGGTCGAGCAGTACTTC.

V gene TRBV7-9 combines with J gene TRBJ1-2; D is ambiguous. Germline CDR1 reads SEHNR; CDR2 reads FQNEAQ (reference sequence). CDR3 length: 11 amino acids. V lost 1 base, J lost 8 bases, and 5 bases lay in between. CDR3: CASSLVSGYTF. The DNA for the CDR3 is TGTGCCAGCAGCTTAGTATCCGGCTACACCTTC.

There are many counts of this clonotype. The chain is built from TRBV5-6 and TRBJ2-1; 13 bases fit TRBD2. The V gene end was trimmed by 3 bases and the J gene end by 4 bases; junction bases not matched to a gene: 13. The CDR3 is made up of 19 amino acids. CDR1 is SGHDT, CDR2 YYEEEE, per germline. The CDR3 region is CASSSGPGTSGTNYNEQFF. Written as DNA, the CDR3 is TGTGCCAGCAGCTCCGGACCCGGGACTAGCGGGACAAATTACAATGAGCAGTTCTTC.

The table lists this clonotype with many counts. This chain connects TRBV28 to TRBJ2-1; no clear D. The CDR3 is 14 residues long. Looked up from germline, CDR1 is MDHEN and CDR2 is SYDVKM. Trimming took 6 bases from V and 8 from J, leaving 17 bases between them. CDR3 DNA sequence: TGTGCCAGCAGGTACCGGGCGAGCGTCTATGAGCAGTTCTTC. Protein product: CASRYRASVYEQFF.

The J gene is TRBJ2-7, the V gene TRBV5-5, with D possibly being TRBD2 (5 bases). V was cut by 0 bases and J by 2 bases, with 12 bases left in between. Germline V gene lookup returns CDR1 SGHKS and CDR2 YYEKEE (reference sequence). CDR3 length equals 15 residues. The CDR3 is CASSLGRTFPYEQYF. In nucleotides, the CDR3 is TGTGCCAGCAGCTTGGGGAGGACCTTCCCCTACGAGCAGTACTTC.

This chain links TRBV20-1 with TRBJ2-5, with TRBD2 matching 11 bases. V lost 5 bases, J lost 2 bases, and 4 bases stayed unmatched. The CDR3 is 14 residues long. Germline V CDR1 and CDR2: DFQATT, SNEGSKA (reference sequence). CDR3: CSAYLAGGQETQYF. In DNA form, the CDR3 reads TGCAGTGCTTACCTAGCGGGAGGACAAGAGACCCAGTACTTC.

This clonotype appeared a few times. This chain joins TRBV7-9 and TRBJ2-5; tentative D call: TRBD2 (8 bases). The germline V and J ends were trimmed by 0 bases and 5 bases, with 16 bases remaining between them. Germline V CDR1 and CDR2: SEHNR, FQNEAQ (reference sequence). This CDR3 contains 16 residues. CDR3 bases: TGTGCCAGCAGCTTAGCGACGGGAGGGGGCCGGGAGACCCAGTACTTC. This sequence encodes CASSLATGGGRETQYF.

This clonotype has a count of ten or more. The CDR3 region is CASSTGGSQETQYF. The DNA of the CDR3 is TGTGCCAGCAGTACTGGAGGGTCCCAAGAGACCCAGTACTTC. The chain combines TRBV28 with TRBJ2-5, with D perhaps TRBD2 (6 bases). V was pared by 5 bases and J by 1 base, with 11 bases between. CDR3 size: 14 residues. From germline, CDR1 is MDHEN and CDR2 SYDVKM.

This clonotype was seen at least ten times. The chain carries TRBV5-1 and TRBJ2-1; a possible D gene is TRBD1 (6 bases). Deletions cut 4 bases from V and 10 bases from J, with 15 bases between. Germline lookup yields CDR1 SGHRS and CDR2 YFSETQ. The CDR3 spans 13 residues. This chain's CDR3 is CASSQQGLGEQFF. The DNA of the CDR3 is TGCGCCAGCAGCCAACAGGGTTTAGGAGAGCAGTTCTTC.

J is TRBJ1-2 and V is TRBV19, with D maybe TRBD1 (6 bases). The CDR3 has 13 residues. Germline V gene lookup returns CDR1 LNHDA and CDR2 SQIVND (reference sequence). The ends were cut back, 3 bases at V and 4 bases at J, with 9 bases in the middle. As DNA, the CDR3 is TGTGCCAGTAGTATGCGACAGGTCTATGGCTACACCTTC. It yields the protein CASSMRQVYGYTF.

There are many counts of this clonotype. This chain connects TRBV29-1 to TRBJ2-7; no reliable D call. Germline CDR1 and CDR2: SQVTM and ANQGSEA. V was clipped by 2 bases and J by 0 bases, with 8 bases between them. The CDR3 consists of 13 residues. CDR3 loop: CSVESVTSYEQYF. In DNA form, the CDR3 reads TGCAGCGTTGAAAGTGTAACCTCCTACGAGCAGTACTTC.

The rearrangement links TRBV11-2 to TRBJ1-1, with D perhaps TRBD1 (6 bases). CDR1 and CDR2 from the germline V gene are SGHAT and FQNNGV. The V and J ends lost 5 bases and 3 bases respectively, with 16 bases between them. The CDR3 length is 15 residues. Here the CDR3 DNA reads TGTGCCAGCAGCCGATACAGGGTGGGAGACACTGAAGCTTTCTTT. Its translation: CASSRYRVGDTEAFF. Looking up the rest from reference TRBV11-2 and TRBJ1-1 gives the full variable domain: EAGVAQSPRYKIIEKRQSVAFWCNPISGHATLYWYQQILGQGPKLLIQFQNNGVVDDSQLPKDRFSAERLKGVDSTLKIQPAKLEDSAVYLCASSRYRVGDTEAFFGQGTRLTVV.

Ten or more counts support this clonotype. This sequence joins TRBV15 and TRBJ2-1; 9 bases fit TRBD1. The CDR3 is made up of 15 amino acids. Germline V lookup: CDR1 LNHNV, CDR2 YYDKDF (reference sequence). V trimming: 5 bases; J trimming: 9 bases; junction bases outside the gene matches: 11. The CDR3: CATSPEGQGFSEQFF. In DNA, the CDR3 is TGTGCCACCAGCCCAGAGGGACAGGGCTTTTCTGAGCAGTTCTTC.